The rows below give T cell receptor beta chains drawn from one sample of a study of T cell responses to AZD1222 COVID-19 vaccine. Clones were sequenced by immunoSEQ multiplex PCR, and TCRdb holds only the in-frame ones, with some missing. The repertoire holds about 140,000 clones, with about 91% as singletons. The material was peripheral blood, obtained on day 0 of AZD1222 vaccination. The receptors shown here come from an adult in good health. Both conserved end residues are trimmed from each CDR3. The D gene is left open where the match is weak.

V: TRBV10-1; D: TRBD1; CDR3: AIHIPGQGYYEQY
V: TRBV19; D: .; CDR3: ASSILARKNEKLF
V: TRBV30; D: TRBD1; CDR3: AWKTGGADTGELF
V: TRBV4-2; D: TRBD2; CDR3: ASSQVSVAGGYNEQF
V: TRBV15; D: .; CDR3: ATSQGRAIGYT
V: TRBV27; D: .; CDR3: ASSFSLELAGELF
V: TRBV11-2; D: .; CDR3: ASSPGPNTEAF
V: TRBV5-1; D: TRBD1; CDR3: ASSGRQGGNSPLH
V: TRBV2; D: .; CDR3: ASSREGPYSNQPQH
V: TRBV7-9; D: .; CDR3: ASSLSTLKETQY
V: TRBV6-5; D: .; CDR3: ASSYSVPKNAEAF
V: TRBV6-5; D: TRBD1; CDR3: ASSYRTGARGLY
V: TRBV2; D: .; CDR3: ASSVGLAHQH
V: TRBV28; D: .; CDR3: ASSLGLHQETQY
V: TRBV5-1; D: TRBD1; CDR3: ASSLQTGGSSGNTIY
V: TRBV6-5; D: .; CDR3: ASGLVNEQF